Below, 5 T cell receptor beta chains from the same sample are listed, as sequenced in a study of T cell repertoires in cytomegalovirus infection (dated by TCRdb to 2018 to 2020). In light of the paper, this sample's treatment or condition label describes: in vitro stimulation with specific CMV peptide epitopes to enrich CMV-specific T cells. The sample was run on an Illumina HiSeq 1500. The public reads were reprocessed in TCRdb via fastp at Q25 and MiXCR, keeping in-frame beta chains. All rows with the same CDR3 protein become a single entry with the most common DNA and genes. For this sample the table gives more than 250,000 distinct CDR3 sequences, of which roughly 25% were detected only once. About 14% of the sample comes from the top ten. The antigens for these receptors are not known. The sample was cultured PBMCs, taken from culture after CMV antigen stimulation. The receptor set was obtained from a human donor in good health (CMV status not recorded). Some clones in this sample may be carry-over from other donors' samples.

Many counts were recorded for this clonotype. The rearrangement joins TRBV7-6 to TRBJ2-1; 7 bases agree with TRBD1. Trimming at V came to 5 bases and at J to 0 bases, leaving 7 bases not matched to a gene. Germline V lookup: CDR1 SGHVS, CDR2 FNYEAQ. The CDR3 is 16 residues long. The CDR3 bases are TGTGCCAGCAGCCTACAGGGGTCCCCCTCCTACAATGAGCAGTTCTTC. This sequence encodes CASSLQGSPSYNEQFF.

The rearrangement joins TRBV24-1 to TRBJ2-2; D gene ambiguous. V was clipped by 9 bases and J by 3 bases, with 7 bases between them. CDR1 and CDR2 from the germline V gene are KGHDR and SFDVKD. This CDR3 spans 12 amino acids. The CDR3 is CATRLDTGELFF. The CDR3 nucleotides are TGTGCCACCCGGCTAGACACCGGGGAGCTGTTTTTT.

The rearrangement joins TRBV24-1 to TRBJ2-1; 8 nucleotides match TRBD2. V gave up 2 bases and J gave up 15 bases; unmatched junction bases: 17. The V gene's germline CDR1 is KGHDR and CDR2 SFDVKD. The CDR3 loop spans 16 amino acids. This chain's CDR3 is CATSDYQGLAATSLFF. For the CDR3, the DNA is TGTGCCACCAGTGATTACCAAGGACTAGCAGCCACGAGCCTGTTCTTC.

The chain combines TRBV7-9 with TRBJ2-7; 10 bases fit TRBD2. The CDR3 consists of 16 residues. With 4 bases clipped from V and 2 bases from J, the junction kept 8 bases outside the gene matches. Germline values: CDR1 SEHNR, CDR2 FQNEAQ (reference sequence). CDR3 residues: CASSSSGTSATYEQYF. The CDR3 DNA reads TGTGCCAGCAGCTCGAGCGGGACTAGCGCAACCTACGAGCAGTACTTC.

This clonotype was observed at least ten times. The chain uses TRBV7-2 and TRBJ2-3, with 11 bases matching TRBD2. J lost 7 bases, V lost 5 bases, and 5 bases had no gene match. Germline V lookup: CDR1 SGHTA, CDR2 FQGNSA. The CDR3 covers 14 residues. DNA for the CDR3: TGTGCCAGCAGCCCACGACTAGCGGGGAATACGCAGTATTTT. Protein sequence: CASSPRLAGNTQYF.